The source of this T cell receptor beta chain is a study of blood T cells in healthy people across ages. Study findings and constraints: Naive CD4+ cells and diversity were both higher in long-lived donors than in aged donors.

Together with a sample-barcoded 5' primer, a J-beta primer mix was included in a second PCR lasting roughly 7 to 11 cycles. TCRdb re-derived calls from the 5' RACE reads in MiXCR, one entry per CDR3 protein. The table lists 1.5 million to 2 million distinct CDR3 sequences, roughly 30% of them singletons. With 6 bases removed from V and 1 base from J, the gap between germline ends came to 10 bases. Germline lookup yields CDR1 SGHTA and CDR2 FQGNSA. The CDR3 contains 14 residues. There are many counts of this clonotype. The antigen is not known. This chain links TRBV7-2 with TRBJ2-1; D gene unclear. The sequence derives from a woman in her twenties or thirties in good health. Sequencing used blood. The CDR3 DNA reads TGTGCCAGCAGAGATCATGCATCCTACAATGAGCAGTTCTTC. The encoded protein is CASRDHASYNEQFF. The variable domain in full, completed from reference TRBV7-2 and TRBJ2-1, reads GAGVSQSPSNKVTEKGKDVELRCDPISGHTALYWYRQSLGQGLEFLIYFQGNSAPDKSGLPSDRFSAERTGGSVSTLTIQRTQQEDSAVYLCASRDHASYNEQFFGPGTRLTVL.